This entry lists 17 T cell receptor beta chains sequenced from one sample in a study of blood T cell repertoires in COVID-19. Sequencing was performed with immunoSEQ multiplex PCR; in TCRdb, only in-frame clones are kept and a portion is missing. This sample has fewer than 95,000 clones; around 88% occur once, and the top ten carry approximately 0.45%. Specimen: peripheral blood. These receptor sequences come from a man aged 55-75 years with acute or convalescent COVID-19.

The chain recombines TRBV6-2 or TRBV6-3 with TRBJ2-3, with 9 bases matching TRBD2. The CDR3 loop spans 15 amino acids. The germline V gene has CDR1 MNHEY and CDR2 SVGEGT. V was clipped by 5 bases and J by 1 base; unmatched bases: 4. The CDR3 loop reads CASSTIAGGTDTQYF. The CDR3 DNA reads TGTGCCAGCAGTACGATAGCGGGAGGCACAGATACGCAGTATTTT.

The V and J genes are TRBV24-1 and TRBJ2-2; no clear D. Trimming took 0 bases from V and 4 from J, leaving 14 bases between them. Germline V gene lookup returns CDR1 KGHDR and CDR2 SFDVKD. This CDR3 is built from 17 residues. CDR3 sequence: CATSDLSGFGSTGELFF. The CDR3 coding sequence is TGTGCCACCAGTGATTTGTCCGGGTTCGGTTCCACCGGGGAGCTGTTTTTT.

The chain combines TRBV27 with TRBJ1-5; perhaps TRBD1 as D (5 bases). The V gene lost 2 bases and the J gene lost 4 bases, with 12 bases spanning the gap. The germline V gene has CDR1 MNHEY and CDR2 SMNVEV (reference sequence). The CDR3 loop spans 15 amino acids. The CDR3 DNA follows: TGTGCCAGCAGTTTAAGTATGGGGGGTAATCAGCCCCAGCATTTT. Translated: CASSLSMGGNQPQHF.

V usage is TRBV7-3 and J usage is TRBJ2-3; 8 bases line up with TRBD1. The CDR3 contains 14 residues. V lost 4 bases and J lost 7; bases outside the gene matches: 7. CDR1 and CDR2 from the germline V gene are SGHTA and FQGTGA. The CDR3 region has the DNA TGTGCCAGCAGCTCAACAGGACAGGGAAATACGCAGTATTTT. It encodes CASSSTGQGNTQYF.

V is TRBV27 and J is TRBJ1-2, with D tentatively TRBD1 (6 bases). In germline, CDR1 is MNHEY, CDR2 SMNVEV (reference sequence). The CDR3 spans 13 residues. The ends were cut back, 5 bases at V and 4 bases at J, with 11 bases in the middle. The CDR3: CASSHGQSYGYTF. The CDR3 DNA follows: TGTGCCAGCAGTCATGGACAGAGCTATGGCTACACCTTC.

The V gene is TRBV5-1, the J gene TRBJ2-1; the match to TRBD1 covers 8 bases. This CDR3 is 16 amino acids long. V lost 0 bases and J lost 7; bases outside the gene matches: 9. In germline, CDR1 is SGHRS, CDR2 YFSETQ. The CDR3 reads CASSLVLGQALNEQFF. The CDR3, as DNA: TGCGCCAGCAGCTTGGTTTTGGGACAGGCCCTAAATGAGCAGTTCTTC.

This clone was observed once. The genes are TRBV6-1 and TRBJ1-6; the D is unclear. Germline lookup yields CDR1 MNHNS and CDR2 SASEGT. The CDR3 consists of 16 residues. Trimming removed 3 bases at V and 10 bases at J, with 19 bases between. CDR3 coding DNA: TGTGCCAGCAGTGATGTGGAGGCCCAGGAGGGATCACCCCTCCACTTT. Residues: CASSDVEAQEGSPLHF.

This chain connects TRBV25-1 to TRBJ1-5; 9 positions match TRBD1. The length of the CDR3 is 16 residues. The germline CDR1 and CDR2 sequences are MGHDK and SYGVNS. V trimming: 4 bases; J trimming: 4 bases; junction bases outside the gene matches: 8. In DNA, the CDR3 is TGTGCCAGCAGTGGGGCGGACAGGGGATCGAATCAGCCCCAGCATTTT. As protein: CASSGADRGSNQPQHF.

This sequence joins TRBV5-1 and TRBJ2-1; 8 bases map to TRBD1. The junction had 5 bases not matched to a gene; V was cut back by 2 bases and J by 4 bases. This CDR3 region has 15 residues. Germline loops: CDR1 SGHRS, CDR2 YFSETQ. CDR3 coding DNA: TGCGCCAGCAGCTTTCAGGACAGGGTATACAATGAGCAGTTCTTC. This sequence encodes CASSFQDRVYNEQFF.

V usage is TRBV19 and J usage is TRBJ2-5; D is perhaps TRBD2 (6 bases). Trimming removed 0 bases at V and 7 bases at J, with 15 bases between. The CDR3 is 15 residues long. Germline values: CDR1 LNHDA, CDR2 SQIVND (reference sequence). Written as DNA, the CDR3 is TGTGCCAGTAGTATAGATGGGACTCGGGGAGGGACCCAGTACTTC. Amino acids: CASSIDGTRGGTQYF.

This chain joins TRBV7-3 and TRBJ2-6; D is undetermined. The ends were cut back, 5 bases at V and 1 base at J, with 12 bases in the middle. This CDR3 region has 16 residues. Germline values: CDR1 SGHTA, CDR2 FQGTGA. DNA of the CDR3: TGTGCCAGCAGCCCCTTGGCTGTATCTGGGGCCAACGTCCTGACTTTC. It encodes CASSPLAVSGANVLTF.

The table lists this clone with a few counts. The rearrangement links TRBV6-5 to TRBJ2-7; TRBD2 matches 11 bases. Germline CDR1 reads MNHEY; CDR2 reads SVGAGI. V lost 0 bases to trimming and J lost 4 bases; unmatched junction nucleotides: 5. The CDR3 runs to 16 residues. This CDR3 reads CASSYSTLAGDYEQYF. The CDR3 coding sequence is TGTGCCAGCAGTTACTCGACACTAGCGGGGGATTACGAGCAGTACTTC.

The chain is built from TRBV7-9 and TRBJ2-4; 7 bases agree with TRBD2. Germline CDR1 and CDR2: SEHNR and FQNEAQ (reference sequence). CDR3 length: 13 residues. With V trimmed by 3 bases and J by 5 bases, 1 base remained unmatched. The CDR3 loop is CASSFGLENIQYF. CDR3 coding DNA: TGTGCCAGCAGCTTCGGACTAGAAAACATTCAGTACTTC. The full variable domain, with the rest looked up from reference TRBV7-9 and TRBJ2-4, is DTGVSQNPRHKITKRGQNVTFRCDPISEHNRLYWYRQTLGQGPEFLTYFQNEAQLEKSRLLSDRFSAERPKGSFSTLEIQRTEQGDSAMYLCASSFGLENIQYFGAGTRLSVL.

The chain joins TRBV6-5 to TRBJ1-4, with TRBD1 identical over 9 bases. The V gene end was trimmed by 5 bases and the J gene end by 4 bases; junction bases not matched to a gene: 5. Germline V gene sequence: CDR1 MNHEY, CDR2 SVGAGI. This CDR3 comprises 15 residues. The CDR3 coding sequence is TGTGCCAGCAGTCATGGGGACAGGGATAATGAAAAACTGTTTTTT. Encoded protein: CASSHGDRDNEKLFF.

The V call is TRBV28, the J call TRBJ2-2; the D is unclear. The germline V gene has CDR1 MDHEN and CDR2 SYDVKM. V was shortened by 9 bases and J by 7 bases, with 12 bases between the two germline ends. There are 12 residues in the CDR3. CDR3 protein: CASQQDDGELFF. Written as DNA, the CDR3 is TGTGCCAGTCAGCAGGATGACGGGGAGCTGTTTTTT.

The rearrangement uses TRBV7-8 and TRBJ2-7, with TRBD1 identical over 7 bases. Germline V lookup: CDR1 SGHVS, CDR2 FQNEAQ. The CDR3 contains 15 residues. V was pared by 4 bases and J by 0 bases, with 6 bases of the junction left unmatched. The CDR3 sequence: CASSSQTGTSYEQYF. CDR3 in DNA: TGTGCCAGCAGCTCCCAGACAGGGACCTCCTACGAGCAGTACTTC.

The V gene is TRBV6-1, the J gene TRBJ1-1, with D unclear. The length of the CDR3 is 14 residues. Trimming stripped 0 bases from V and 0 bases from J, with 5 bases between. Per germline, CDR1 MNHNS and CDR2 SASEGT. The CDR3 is CASSEADLNTEAFF. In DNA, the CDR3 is TGTGCCAGCAGTGAAGCGGACTTGAACACTGAAGCTTTCTTT.